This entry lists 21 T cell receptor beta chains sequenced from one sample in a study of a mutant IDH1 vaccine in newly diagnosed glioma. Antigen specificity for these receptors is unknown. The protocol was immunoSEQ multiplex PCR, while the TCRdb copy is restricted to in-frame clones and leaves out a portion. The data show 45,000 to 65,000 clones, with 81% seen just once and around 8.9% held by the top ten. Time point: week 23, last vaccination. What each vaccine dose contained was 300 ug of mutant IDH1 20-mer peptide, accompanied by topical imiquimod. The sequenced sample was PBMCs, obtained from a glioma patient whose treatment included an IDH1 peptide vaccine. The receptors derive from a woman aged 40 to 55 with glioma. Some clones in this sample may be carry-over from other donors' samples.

As DNA, the CDR3 is TGCGCCAGCAGCTTGAGTACAGGGGAAGAGACCCAGTACTTC. It is translated as CASSLSTGEETQYF. This rearrangement joins TRBV5-1 to TRBJ2-5, with 7 bases identical to TRBD1. Trimming cost V 1 base and J 3 bases; bases outside gene matches: 3. Germline CDR1 SGHRS, CDR2 YFSETQ. The CDR3 is made up of 14 amino acids.

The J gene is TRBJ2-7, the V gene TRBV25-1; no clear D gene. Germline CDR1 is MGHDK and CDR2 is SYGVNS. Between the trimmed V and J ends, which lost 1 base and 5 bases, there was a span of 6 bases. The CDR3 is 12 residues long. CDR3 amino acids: CASSELANEQYF. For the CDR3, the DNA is TGTGCCAGCAGTGAATTGGCTAACGAGCAGTACTTC.

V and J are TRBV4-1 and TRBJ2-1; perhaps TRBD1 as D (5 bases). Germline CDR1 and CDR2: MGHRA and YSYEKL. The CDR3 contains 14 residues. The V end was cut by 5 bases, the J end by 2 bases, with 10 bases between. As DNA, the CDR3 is TGCGCCAGCAGCTTCAGGGTTACCTACAATGAGCAGTTCTTC. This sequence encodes CASSFRVTYNEQFF.

In DNA form, the CDR3 reads TGTGCCAGCAGCTTAGCTATATATGAGCAGTTCTTC. It translates to CASSLAIYEQFF. The chain has TRBV7-2 and TRBJ2-1; D is uncertain. Germline V CDR1 and CDR2: SGHTA, FQGNSA. The V and J ends lost 0 bases and 8 bases respectively, with 5 bases between them. The CDR3 is 12 amino acids.

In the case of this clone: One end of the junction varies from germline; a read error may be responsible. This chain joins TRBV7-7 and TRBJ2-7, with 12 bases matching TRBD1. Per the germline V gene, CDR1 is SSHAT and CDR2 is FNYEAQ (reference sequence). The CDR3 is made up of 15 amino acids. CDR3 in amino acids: CASSLGTGGSDEQYF. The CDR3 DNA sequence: TGTGCTAGCAGCTTAGGGACAGGGGGCTCGGACGAGCAGTACTTC.

The CDR3 reads CASSFPTSGGLTYEQYF. CDR3 sequence (DNA): TGTGCCAGCAGCTTCCCTACTAGCGGGGGTTTAACCTACGAGCAGTACTTC. The rearrangement uses TRBV7-2 and TRBJ2-7; 11 bases map to TRBD2. From germline, CDR1 is SGHTA and CDR2 FQGNSA. V lost 3 bases to trimming and J lost 2 bases; unmatched junction nucleotides: 9. The CDR3 loop spans 17 amino acids.

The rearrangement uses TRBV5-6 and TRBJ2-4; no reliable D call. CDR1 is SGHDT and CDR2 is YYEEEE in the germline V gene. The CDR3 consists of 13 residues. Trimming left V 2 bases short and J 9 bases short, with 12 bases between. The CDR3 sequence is CASSFSRGVIQYF. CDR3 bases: TGTGCCAGCAGCTTCTCTCGCGGAGTCATTCAGTACTTC.

The CDR3 region is CASSPGGDTGELFF. In nucleotides, the CDR3 is TGTGCCAGCAGCCCCGGGGGGGACACCGGGGAGCTGTTTTTT. The rearrangement uses TRBV5-4 and TRBJ2-2, with 8 bases identical to TRBD2. Germline V lookup: CDR1 SGHNT, CDR2 YYREEE (reference sequence). The length of the CDR3 is 14 residues. The V and J ends lost 4 bases and 3 bases, in that order; junction bases with no gene match: 2.

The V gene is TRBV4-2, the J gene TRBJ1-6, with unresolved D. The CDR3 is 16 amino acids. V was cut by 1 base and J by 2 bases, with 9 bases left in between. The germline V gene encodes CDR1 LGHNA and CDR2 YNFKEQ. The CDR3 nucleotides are TGTGCCAGCAGCCAAGGCATCGGTGCCTATAATTCACCCCTCCACTTT. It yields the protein CASSQGIGAYNSPLHF.

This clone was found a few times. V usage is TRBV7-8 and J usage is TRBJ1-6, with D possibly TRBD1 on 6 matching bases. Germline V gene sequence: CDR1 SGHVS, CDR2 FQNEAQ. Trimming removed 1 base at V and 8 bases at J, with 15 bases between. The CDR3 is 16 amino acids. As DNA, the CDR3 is TGTGCCAGCAGCTTAGAGACAGGTGGAAGAGATTCACCCCTCCACTTT. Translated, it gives CASSLETGGRDSPLHF.

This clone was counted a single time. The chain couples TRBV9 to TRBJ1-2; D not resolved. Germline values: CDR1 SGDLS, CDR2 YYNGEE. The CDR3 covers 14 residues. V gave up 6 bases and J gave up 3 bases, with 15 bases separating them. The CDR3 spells CASTLTVRDYGYTF. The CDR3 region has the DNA TGTGCCAGCACCCTTACCGTAAGGGACTATGGCTACACCTTC.

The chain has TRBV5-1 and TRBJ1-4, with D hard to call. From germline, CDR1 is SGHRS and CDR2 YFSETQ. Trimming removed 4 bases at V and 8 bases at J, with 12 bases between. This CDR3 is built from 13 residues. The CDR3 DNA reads TGCGCCAGCAGCCGCCCGGGGAGCGAAAAACTGTTTTTT. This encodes CASSRPGSEKLFF.

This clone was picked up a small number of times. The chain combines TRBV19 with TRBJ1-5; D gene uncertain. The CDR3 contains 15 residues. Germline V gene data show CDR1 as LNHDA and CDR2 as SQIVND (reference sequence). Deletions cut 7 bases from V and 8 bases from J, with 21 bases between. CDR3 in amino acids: CASTQSASRSEPQHF. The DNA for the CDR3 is TGTGCCAGTACCCAGTCGGCCTCTCGCTCGGAGCCCCAGCATTTT.

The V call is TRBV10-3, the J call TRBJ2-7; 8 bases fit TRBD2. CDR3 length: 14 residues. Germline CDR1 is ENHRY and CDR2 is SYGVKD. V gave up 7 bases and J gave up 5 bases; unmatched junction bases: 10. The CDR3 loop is CAITSGGGADEQYF. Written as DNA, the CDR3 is TGTGCCATCACCTCGGGGGGGGGCGCGGACGAGCAGTACTTC.

CDR3 loop: CASSLGPGGGYNEQFF. For the CDR3, the DNA is TGTGCCAGCAGCTTGGGGCCTGGCGGGGGGTACAATGAGCAGTTCTTC. The chain has TRBV5-8 and TRBJ2-1; TRBD2 agrees at 8 bases. With V trimmed by 0 bases and J by 4 bases, 6 bases remained unmatched. The CDR3 loop spans 16 amino acids. Per germline, CDR1 SGHTS and CDR2 YDEGEE.

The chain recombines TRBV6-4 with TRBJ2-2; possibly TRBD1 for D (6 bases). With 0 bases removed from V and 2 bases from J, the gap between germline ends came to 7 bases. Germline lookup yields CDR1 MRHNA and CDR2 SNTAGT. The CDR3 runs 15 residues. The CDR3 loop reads CASSDSGQNTGELFF. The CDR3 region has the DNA TGTGCCAGCAGTGACTCGGGACAAAACACCGGGGAGCTGTTTTTT.

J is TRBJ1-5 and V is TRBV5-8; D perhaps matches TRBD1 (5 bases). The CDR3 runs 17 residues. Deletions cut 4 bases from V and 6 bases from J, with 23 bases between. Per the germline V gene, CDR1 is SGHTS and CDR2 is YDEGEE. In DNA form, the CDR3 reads TGTGCCAGCAGCCCGGAGGAGGAATTGGGGCAATTTCAGCCCCAGCATTTT. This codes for CASSPEEELGQFQPQHF.

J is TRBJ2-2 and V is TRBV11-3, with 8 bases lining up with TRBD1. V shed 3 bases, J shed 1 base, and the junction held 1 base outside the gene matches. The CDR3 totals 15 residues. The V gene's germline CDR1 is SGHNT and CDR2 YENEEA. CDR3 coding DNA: TGTGCCAGCAGCTTCGGGACAGGGAACACCGGGGAGCTGTTTTTT. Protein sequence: CASSFGTGNTGELFF.

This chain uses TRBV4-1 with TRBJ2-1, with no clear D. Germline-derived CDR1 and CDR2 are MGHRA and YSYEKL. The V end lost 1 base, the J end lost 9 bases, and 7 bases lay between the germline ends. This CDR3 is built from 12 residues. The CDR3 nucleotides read TGCGCCAGCAGCCAAGCCGGCGGTGAGCAGTTCTTC. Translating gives CASSQAGGEQFF.

CDR3 sequence (DNA): TGTGCCAGCTCATCACGGACGGATAGCTATGGCTACACCTTC. Amino acid sequence: CASSSRTDSYGYTF. The gene calls are TRBV18 and TRBJ1-2; D is unresolved. The CDR3 spans 14 residues. Germline CDR1 KGHSH, CDR2 LQKENI. The V gene lost 5 bases and the J gene lost 4 bases, with 14 bases spanning the gap.

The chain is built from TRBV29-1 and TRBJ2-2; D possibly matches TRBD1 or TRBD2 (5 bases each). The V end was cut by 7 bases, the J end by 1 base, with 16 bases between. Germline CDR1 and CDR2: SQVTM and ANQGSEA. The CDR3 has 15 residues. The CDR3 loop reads CSAVTGTVNTGELFF. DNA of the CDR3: TGCAGCGCTGTAACCGGGACGGTGAACACCGGGGAGCTGTTTTTT.